Included here is one T cell receptor (beta chain) sequence, with context. The CDR3 consists of 15 residues. Germline V gene lookup returns CDR1 SGDLS and CDR2 YYNGEE. V lost 1 base, J lost 2 bases, and 0 bases stayed unmatched. Sequenced by immunoSEQ multiplex PCR; TCRdb stores in-frame clones only, minus some. The sample comprises hundreds of thousands of clones, almost 97% of which are singletons, and 0.06% rests with the top ten. This specimen comes from a study of shared clonotypes between healthy human individuals. The clonotype originates from a woman between 25 and 40 years old in good health. The sequenced material came from naive CD4+ T cells sorted from blood. Sample subset: CD45RA+ positively selected. V is TRBV9 and J is TRBJ2-1; 10 bases fit TRBD2. The CDR3 DNA reads as TGTGCCAGCAGCGTAACTAGCGGGACCTACAATGAGCAGTTCTTC. As protein: CASSVTSGTYNEQFF. The whole variable domain, filled in from reference TRBV9 and TRBJ2-1, reads DSGVTQTPKHLITATGQRVTLRCSPRSGDLSVYWYQQSLDQGLQFLIQYYNGEERAKGNILERFSAQQFPDLHSELNLSSLELGDSALYFCASSVTSGTYNEQFFGPGTRLTVL.